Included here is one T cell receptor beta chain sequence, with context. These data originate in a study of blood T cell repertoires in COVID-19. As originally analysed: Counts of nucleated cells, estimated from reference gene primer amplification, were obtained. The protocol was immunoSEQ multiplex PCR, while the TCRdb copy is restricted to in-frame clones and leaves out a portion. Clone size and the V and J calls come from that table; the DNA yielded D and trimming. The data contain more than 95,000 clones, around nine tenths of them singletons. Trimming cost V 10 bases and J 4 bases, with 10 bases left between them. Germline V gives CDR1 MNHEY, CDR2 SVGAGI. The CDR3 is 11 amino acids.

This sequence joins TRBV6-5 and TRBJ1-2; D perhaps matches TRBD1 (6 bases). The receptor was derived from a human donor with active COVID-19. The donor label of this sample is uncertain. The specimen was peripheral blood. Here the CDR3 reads CAIKDSYGYTF. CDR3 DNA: TGTGCCATCAAGGACAGCTATGGCTACACCTTC.